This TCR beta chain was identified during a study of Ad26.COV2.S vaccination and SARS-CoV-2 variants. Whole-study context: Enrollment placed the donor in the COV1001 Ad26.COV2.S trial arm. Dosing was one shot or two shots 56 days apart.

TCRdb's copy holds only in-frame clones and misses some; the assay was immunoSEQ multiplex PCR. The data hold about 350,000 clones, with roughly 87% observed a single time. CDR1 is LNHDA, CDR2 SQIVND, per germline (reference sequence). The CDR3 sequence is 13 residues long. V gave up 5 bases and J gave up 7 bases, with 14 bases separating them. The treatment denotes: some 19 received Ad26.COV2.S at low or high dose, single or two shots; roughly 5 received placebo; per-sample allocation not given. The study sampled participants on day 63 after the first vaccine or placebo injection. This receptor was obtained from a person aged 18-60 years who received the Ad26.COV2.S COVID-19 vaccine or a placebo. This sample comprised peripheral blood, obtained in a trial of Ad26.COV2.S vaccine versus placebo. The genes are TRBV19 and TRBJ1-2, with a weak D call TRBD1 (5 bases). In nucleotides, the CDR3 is TGTGCCAGTAGTTCCCAGGGAGGTGGTGGCTACACCTTC. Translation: CASSSQGGGGYTF.